These 5 T cell receptor beta chains originate from one sample sequenced in a study of T cell responses to AZD1222 COVID-19 vaccine. The method was immunoSEQ multiplex PCR; TCRdb's version includes in-frame clones alone and lacks a portion of them. The sample includes 95,000 to 150,000 clones, 90% to 95% of them seen just once. This material consisted of peripheral blood, taken 28 days after the second AZD1222 dose. The receptors originated from an adult who received the AZD1222 COVID-19 vaccine.

The chain is built from TRBV19 and TRBJ1-1; D is unclear. CDR1 LNHDA and CDR2 SQIVND come from the germline V gene (reference sequence). V was trimmed by 6 bases and J by 5 bases, leaving 13 bases between them. This CDR3 has 13 residues. The CDR3 loop reads CASSLSALTEAFF. The CDR3 bases are TGTGCCAGTAGCCTTAGCGCGCTTACTGAAGCTTTCTTT. Full variable domain (rest looked up from reference TRBV19 and TRBJ1-1): DGGITQSPKYLFRKEGQNVTLSCEQNLNHDAMYWYRQDPGQGLRLIYYSQIVNDFQKGDIAEGYSVSREKKESFPLTVTSAQKNPTAFYLCASSLSALTEAFFGQGTRLTVV.

About this clone itself: The germline gene is not matched at one end of the junction; a read error may be the cause. The V and J genes are TRBV7-9 and TRBJ2-1; 10 bases align to TRBD2. This CDR3 is built from 14 residues. In germline, CDR1 is SEHNR, CDR2 FQNEAQ (reference sequence). The DNA for the CDR3 is TGTGCCAGCAGCTTAAGCGGGGGGGATCCAGACCTGATCTTC. Translation: CASSLSGGDPDLIF.

This clone was seen once. The V gene is TRBV19, the J gene TRBJ2-7; 8 bases fit TRBD2. The germline CDR1 and CDR2 sequences are LNHDA and SQIVND (reference sequence). This CDR3 is built from 15 residues. J gave up 4 bases and V 9 bases, and 14 bases lay outside the gene matches. This chain's CDR3 is CARTGLAGGLYEQYF. The DNA for the CDR3 is TGTGCCAGAACAGGGCTTGCGGGAGGCCTATACGAGCAGTACTTC.

This chain uses TRBV7-3 with TRBJ2-3; no reliable D call. This CDR3 has 13 amino acids. CDR1 is SGHTA and CDR2 is FQGTGA in the germline V gene. Trimming cost V 5 bases and J 5 bases, with 11 bases left between them. The CDR3 coding sequence is TGTGCCAGCAGCCTCCGACCCCGAGATACGCAGTATTTT. Residues: CASSLRPRDTQYF.

CDR3 region: CASSPQGMGNTIYF. The CDR3 DNA follows: TGTGCCAGCAGTCCCCAGGGGATGGGAAACACCATATATTTT. The rearrangement uses TRBV2 and TRBJ1-3; D might be TRBD1 (6 bases). Germline V gene data show CDR1 as SNHLY and CDR2 as FYNNEI. This CDR3 spans 14 amino acids. Trimming took 5 bases from V and 4 from J, leaving 12 bases between them. Full variable domain (remainder filled in from reference TRBV2 and TRBJ1-3): EPEVTQTPSHQVTQMGQEVILRCVPISNHLYFYWYRQILGQKVEFLVSFYNNEISEKSEIFDDQFSVERPDGSNFTLKIRSTKLEDSAMYFCASSPQGMGNTIYFGEGSWLTVV.